This is a list of T cell receptor beta chains from one sample in a study of blood T cell repertoires in COVID-19. Clones were read by immunoSEQ multiplex PCR, and TCRdb kept only the in-frame ones, dropping some. The sample includes about 160,000 clones, over 75% seen only once; the top ten take about 5.3%. Sample: PBMCs or T cells enriched from blood (not recorded which). These receptor sequences come from a woman between 40 and 50 years old with acute COVID-19. Each CDR3 is given with its conserved first and last residue. The D gene is left open where the match is weak. Clone size is shown for a subset of rows, as once, few, many or a class of expanded clone.

d_call	v_call	clone_size	j_call	cdr3_aa	cdr3_nt
-	TRBV21-1	few	TRBJ2-2	CASSKEAGLAVLNTGELFF	TGTGCCAGCAGCAAAGAGGCGGGACTAGCTGTTCTTAACACCGGGGAGCTGTTTTTT
TRBD1	TRBV3-1/TRBV3-2	-	TRBJ1-2	CASSPHRGQDLKGGYTF	TGTGCCAGCAGCCCTCACAGGGGGCAGGATTTAAAGGGGGGCTACACCTTC
-	TRBV9	-	TRBJ2-5	CASSVGTEETQYF	TGTGCCAGCAGCGTAGGAACAGAAGAGACCCAGTACTTC
-	TRBV29-1	-	TRBJ2-2	CSVGQGNTGELFF	TGCAGCGTAGGTCAGGGAAACACCGGGGAGCTGTTTTTT
TRBD1	TRBV6-1	-	TRBJ2-7	CASSDMVRTGDYEQYF	TGTGCCAGCAGTGACATGGTACGGACAGGGGACTACGAGCAGTACTTC
-	TRBV7-6	-	TRBJ2-5	CASSLVAQGSSGKQETQYF	TGTGCCAGCAGCTTAGTGGCTCAGGGATCGTCAGGCAAACAAGAGACCCAGTACTTC
TRBD1	TRBV5-3	-	TRBJ1-1	CARSFRDRVFRRNTEAFF	TGTGCCAGAAGCTTCCGGGACAGGGTTTTTAGAAGGAACACTGAAGCTTTCTTT
TRBD2	TRBV5-1	-	TRBJ2-7	CASSSGTSGYEQYF	TGCGCCAGCAGCTCCGGGACTAGCGGATACGAGCAGTACTTC
-	TRBV18	-	TRBJ2-3	CASSPGTTNTQYF	TGTGCCAGCTCACCAGGGACAACCAATACGCAGTATTTT
-	TRBV30	-	TRBJ1-1	CAWNGRGGDTEAFF	TGTGCCTGGAATGGACGAGGAGGGGACACTGAAGCTTTCTTT
-	TRBV11-3	-	TRBJ2-5	CASSLVGRGGETQYF	TGTGCCAGCAGCTTAGTTGGTCGGGGTGGGGAGACCCAGTACTTC
-	TRBV16	-	TRBJ1-1	CASSQPSEAFF	TGTGCCAGCAGCCAACCGTCTGAAGCTTTCTTT
TRBD2	TRBV5-1	-	TRBJ2-5	CASSLVAGEGLKETQYF	TGCGCCAGCAGCTTGGTAGCGGGAGAGGGGCTTAAAGAGACCCAGTACTTC
-	TRBV19	-	TRBJ1-2	CASSMNAGSTNYGYTF	TGTGCCAGTAGTATGAATGCCGGGAGTACTAACTATGGCTACACCTTC
-	TRBV30	once	TRBJ1-3	CASTGLRGISGNTIYF	TGTGCCTCCACGGGCCTCCGAGGGATCTCTGGAAACACCATATATTTT
TRBD2	TRBV5-1	few	TRBJ2-1	CASSPGTSGSDNEQFF	TGCGCCAGCAGCCCCGGGACTAGCGGGAGCGACAATGAGCAGTTCTTC
TRBD2	TRBV5-4	-	TRBJ2-5	CASSRGLGVGETQYF	TGTGCCAGCAGCAGGGGACTAGGGGTCGGCGAGACCCAGTACTTC
TRBD2	TRBV7-7	-	TRBJ2-3	CASSLGTSGGSDTQYF	TGTGCTAGCAGCTTAGGGACTAGCGGGGGGTCAGATACGCAGTATTTT
TRBD1	TRBV6-5	few	TRBJ2-5	CASSFQGARSSETQYF	TGTGCCAGCAGTTTTCAGGGGGCGCGTAGTTCGGAGACCCAGTACTTC
TRBD1	TRBV2	-	TRBJ2-7	CASSATGYEQYF	TGTGCCAGCAGTGCGACAGGGTACGAGCAGTACTTC
TRBD1	TRBV5-1	-	TRBJ1-1	CASSSGGQGAAEAFF	TGCGCCAGCAGCTCGGGGGGACAGGGGGCCGCTGAAGCTTTCTTT
-	TRBV10-3	-	TRBJ1-3	CASEGMRNTIYF	TGTGCCTCCGAGGGAATGAGAAACACCATATATTTT
-	TRBV12-3/TRBV12-4	-	TRBJ1-1	CASSRTENTEAFF	TGTGCCAGCAGTCGAACAGAGAACACTGAAGCTTTCTTT
-	TRBV20-1	many	TRBJ2-2	CSAPLFGELFF	TGCAGTGCCCCCTTGTTCGGGGAGCTGTTTTTT
-	TRBV19	once	TRBJ1-3	CASSILGAMNTIYF	TGTGCCAGTAGTATATTGGGGGCCATGAACACCATATATTTT
-	TRBV2	-	TRBJ1-4	CASSGGQLNEKLFF	TGTGCCAGCAGTGGGGGACAACTTAATGAAAAACTGTTTTTT
-	TRBV27	-	TRBJ2-1	CASRQDFYSYNEQFF	TGTGCCAGCAGGCAGGACTTTTACTCCTACAATGAGCAGTTCTTC
TRBD2	TRBV5-1	-	TRBJ2-2	CASSSNSGRAGITGELFF	TGCGCCAGCAGCTCGAATAGCGGGAGGGCCGGTATCACCGGGGAGCTGTTTTTT
-	TRBV7-3	-	TRBJ1-6	CASSKPPTRPMYNSPLHF	TGTGCCAGCAGCAAACCCCCGACAAGACCTATGTATAATTCACCCCTCCACTTT
TRBD1	TRBV5-1	-	TRBJ2-1	CASSLEGAVYNEQFF	TGCGCCAGCAGCTTGGAGGGGGCTGTCTACAATGAGCAGTTCTTC
-	TRBV7-3	once	TRBJ2-2	CASSYGGDTGELFF	TGTGCCAGCAGCTACGGCGGGGACACCGGGGAGCTGTTTTTT
-	TRBV5-1	-	TRBJ1-4	CASSVGGGATNEKLFF	TGCGCCAGCAGCGTGGGGGGCGGCGCAACTAATGAAAAACTGTTTTTT
TRBD2	TRBV7-8	-	TRBJ2-3	CASRKLAGGPKDTQYF	TGTGCCAGCAGGAAACTAGCGGGAGGGCCGAAAGATACGCAGTATTTT
TRBD2	TRBV7-3	-	TRBJ2-1	CASSLGPSGKLYNEQFF	TGTGCCAGCAGCTTGGGGCCTAGCGGGAAATTGTACAATGAGCAGTTCTTC
TRBD1	TRBV5-6	many	TRBJ1-2	CASSFIGTGYGYTF	TGTGCCAGCAGCTTTATCGGGACAGGCTATGGCTACACCTTC
-	TRBV20-1	-	TRBJ2-1	CSASLSVGEQFF	TGCAGTGCTAGTCTGTCGGTCGGTGAGCAGTTCTTC
-	TRBV19	-	TRBJ2-1	CASSRARGDYNEQFF	TGTGCCAGTAGCAGGGCCAGGGGGGACTACAATGAGCAGTTCTTC
TRBD2	TRBV5-1	-	TRBJ2-4	CASSLAGEVFKNIQYF	TGCGCCAGCAGCCTAGCGGGAGAAGTATTCAAAAACATTCAGTACTTC
TRBD2	TRBV28	-	TRBJ2-1	CASSRTSGKDNEQFF	TGTGCCAGCAGTCGGACTAGCGGGAAGGACAATGAGCAGTTCTTC
-	TRBV7-2	-	TRBJ2-5	CASSPGWETQYF	TGTGCCAGCAGCCCAGGGTGGGAGACCCAGTACTTC
TRBD1	TRBV5-1	-	TRBJ2-3	CASSLGSGQGTDTQYF	TGCGCCAGCAGCTTGGGGTCGGGACAGGGGACAGATACGCAGTATTTT